The next 27 T cell receptor beta chains were all read from a single sample in a study of T cell responses to AZD1222 COVID-19 vaccine. Clones were read by immunoSEQ multiplex PCR, and TCRdb kept only the in-frame ones, dropping some. Among 110,000 to 150,000 clones, approximately 93% were seen once, and the ten largest hold just over 5%. This material consisted of peripheral blood, taken on day 0 of AZD1222 vaccination. These receptors originate from an adult in good health.

CDR3 residues: CASSLGQGEGNQPQHF. The CDR3 DNA follows: TGTGCCAGCAGCTTAGGACAGGGGGAAGGGAATCAGCCCCAGCATTTT. The chain couples TRBV7-9 to TRBJ1-5; 9 positions match TRBD1. Germline V gene lookup returns CDR1 SEHNR and CDR2 FQNEAQ (reference sequence). V was clipped by 1 base and J by 4 bases; unmatched bases: 5. The CDR3 runs 16 residues.

The chain uses TRBV11-3 and TRBJ2-2; 12 nucleotides match TRBD2. V was clipped by 5 bases and J by 3 bases; unmatched bases: 4. CDR1 is SGHNT, CDR2 YENEEA, per germline. The CDR3 is made up of 16 amino acids. As DNA, the CDR3 is TGTGCCAGCAGCACCCGACTAGCGGGAGACACCGGGGAGCTGTTTTTT. Translating gives CASSTRLAGDTGELFF.

The chain uses TRBV7-9 and TRBJ2-1; TRBD2 aligns across 9 bases. Germline CDR1 and CDR2: SEHNR and FQNEAQ (reference sequence). This CDR3 spans 15 amino acids. J was trimmed by 8 bases and V by 1 base; bases with no gene match: 6. The CDR3 coding sequence is TGTGCCAGCAGCTTAGAGACTAGCGGTTGGGATGAGCAGTTCTTC. This sequence encodes CASSLETSGWDEQFF.

A remark on this clone: The sample has other DNA sequences that encode this CDR3 too. The gene calls are TRBV19 and TRBJ2-7, with TRBD2 matching 7 bases. The CDR3 covers 14 residues. Germline CDR1 and CDR2: LNHDA and SQIVND (reference sequence). V gave up 1 base and J gave up 3 bases; unmatched junction bases: 3. CDR3 coding DNA: TGTGCCAGTAGTATAGGAGGCGGGAGCTACGAGCAGTACTTC. Protein product: CASSIGGGSYEQYF.

This chain joins TRBV30 and TRBJ1-1; 10 bases map to TRBD1. Germline V gene lookup returns CDR1 GTSNPN and CDR2 SVGIG (reference sequence). The J segment lost 6 bases and the V segment lost 1 base, leaving 2 bases of the junction unmatched. This CDR3 region has 13 residues. The CDR3 region has the DNA TGTGCCTGGAGTGGACAGGGGGCCGCTGAAGCTTTCTTT. Its protein is CAWSGQGAAEAFF.

The chain recombines TRBV5-1 with TRBJ1-4, with D hard to call. V was clipped by 1 base and J by 0 bases, with 7 bases between them. Germline V gene lookup returns CDR1 SGHRS and CDR2 YFSETQ. CDR3 size: 15 residues. CDR3 bases: TGCGCCAGCAGCTTGAATACCGCAACTAATGAAAAACTGTTTTTT. This encodes CASSLNTATNEKLFF.

The rearrangement joins TRBV11-2 to TRBJ1-3; D not resolved. Germline-derived CDR1 and CDR2 are SGHAT and FQNNGV. The V end was cut by 7 bases, the J end by 10 bases, with 14 bases between. The CDR3 is 12 residues long. DNA of the CDR3: TGTGCCAGCACCCACCTCCGGGCAACCATATATTTT. This codes for CASTHLRATIYF.

The V and J genes are TRBV30 and TRBJ2-7; possibly TRBD1 for D (7 bases). The CDR3 extends over 11 amino acids. Trimming pared 7 bases from V and 6 bases from J, leaving 13 bases between. Germline CDR1 reads GTSNPN; CDR2 reads SVGIG (reference sequence). The CDR3 is CASIRGVEQYF. As DNA, the CDR3 is TGTGCCTCGATCAGGGGGGTCGAGCAGTACTTC. Full variable domain (remainder filled in from reference TRBV30 and TRBJ2-7): SQTIHQWPATLVQPVGSPLSLECTVEGTSNPNLYWYRQAAGRGLQLLFYSVGIGQISSEVPQNLSASRPQDRQFILSSKKLLLSDSGFYLCASIRGVEQYFGPGTRLTVT.

The sample holds a few counts of this clone. The chain uses TRBV7-9 and TRBJ2-3, with a weak D call TRBD1 (6 bases). Trimming removed 2 bases at V and 2 bases at J, with 8 bases between. Germline CDR1 reads SEHNR; CDR2 reads FQNEAQ (reference sequence). The CDR3 is 14 residues long. The CDR3 loop reads CASSLQGLTDTQYF. The CDR3 DNA sequence: TGTGCCAGCAGCTTACAGGGGCTCACAGATACGCAGTATTTT.

The chain has TRBV10-1 and TRBJ2-7; 7 bases line up with TRBD1. V trimming: 10 bases; J trimming: 1 base; junction bases outside the gene matches: 10. CDR1 and CDR2 (germline): WNHNN, SYGVQD (reference sequence). CDR3 length: 14 residues. The CDR3 DNA reads as TGCGCCAACAAAGGGACAGACCTTTCCTACGAGCAGTACTTC. Its translation: CANKGTDLSYEQYF.

This chain uses TRBV30 with TRBJ2-4, with D possibly being TRBD2 (6 bases). The V end lost 5 bases, the J end lost 0 bases, and 14 bases lay between the germline ends. Looked up from germline, CDR1 is GTSNPN and CDR2 is SVGIG (reference sequence). CDR3 size: 15 residues. The CDR3 is CAWGEEWAAKNIQYF. In nucleotides, the CDR3 is TGTGCCTGGGGGGAGGAGTGGGCAGCCAAAAACATTCAGTACTTC.

The V gene is TRBV19, the J gene TRBJ2-4, with TRBD1 matching over 8 bases. The V segment lost 6 bases and the J segment 0 bases; nucleotides outside the gene matches: 16. The germline V gene encodes CDR1 LNHDA and CDR2 SQIVND (reference sequence). The CDR3 length is 19 residues. CDR3 in amino acids: CASSEDREVWDKAKNIQYF. DNA for the CDR3: TGTGCCAGTAGCGAGGACAGGGAGGTTTGGGACAAAGCCAAAAACATTCAGTACTTC.

V is TRBV19 and J is TRBJ1-1, with D tentatively TRBD1 (5 bases). The CDR3 is 15 amino acids. The germline V and J ends were trimmed by 4 bases and 1 base, with 13 bases remaining between them. In germline, CDR1 is LNHDA, CDR2 SQIVND (reference sequence). The CDR3 DNA is TGTGCCAGTAGTAAATCCGGGACGGGGAACACTGAAGCTTTCTTT. Protein product: CASSKSGTGNTEAFF.

The V gene is TRBV10-1, the J gene TRBJ1-1; D might be TRBD1 (5 bases). The CDR3 has 16 amino acids. CDR1 is WNHNN, CDR2 SYGVQD, per germline (reference sequence). V was trimmed by 0 bases and J by 1 base, leaving 12 bases between them. The CDR3 DNA reads TGCGCCAGCAGTGAGTCGACTTCCAGGGCGAACACTGAAGCTTTCTTT. Its translation is CASSESTSRANTEAFF.

The rearrangement joins TRBV5-1 to TRBJ1-1, with D possibly matching TRBD1 (6 bases). The germline V and J ends were trimmed by 3 bases and 1 base, with 10 bases remaining between them. Looked up from germline, CDR1 is SGHRS and CDR2 is YFSETQ. This CDR3 has 14 amino acids. The CDR3 DNA is TGCGCCAGCAGCTCCCAGGGGCCGAACACTGAAGCTTTCTTT. It is translated as CASSSQGPNTEAFF.

The CDR3 reads CASSNPLDISNQPQHF. CDR3 coding DNA: TGTGCCAGCAGTAATCCTTTGGATATTAGCAATCAGCCCCAGCATTTT. The V call is TRBV28, the J call TRBJ1-5; no clear D. V was trimmed by 5 bases and J by 0 bases, leaving 14 bases between them. The CDR3 is made up of 16 amino acids. Germline assignment: CDR1 MDHEN and CDR2 SYDVKM.

This CDR3 reads CASSKQGVDTQYF. The CDR3 DNA reads as TGTGCCAGCAGTAAACAGGGGGTAGATACGCAGTATTTT. The V gene is TRBV27, the J gene TRBJ2-3, with TRBD1 matching 8 bases. The CDR3 has 13 residues. V shed 5 bases, J shed 5 bases, and the junction held 3 bases outside the gene matches. The germline V gene encodes CDR1 MNHEY and CDR2 SMNVEV (reference sequence).

The V gene is TRBV2, the J gene TRBJ2-5, with D perhaps matching TRBD1 (5 bases). The V gene lost 2 bases and the J gene lost 3 bases, with 10 bases spanning the gap. The CDR3 consists of 14 residues. Germline V CDR1 and CDR2: SNHLY, FYNNEI. The CDR3 loop is CASSEPRQKETQYF. Here the CDR3 DNA reads TGTGCCAGCAGTGAACCGCGACAGAAAGAGACCCAGTACTTC.

The chain employs TRBV28 and TRBJ2-7; a weak D match, TRBD2 (5 bases). Germline V lookup: CDR1 MDHEN, CDR2 SYDVKM. The CDR3 loop spans 13 amino acids. V was trimmed by 7 bases and J by 1 base, leaving 11 bases between them. The CDR3 region has the DNA TGTGCCAGCATAACCGGGAATTCCTACGAGCAGTACTTC. Its protein product is CASITGNSYEQYF.

The chain is built from TRBV15 and TRBJ1-1, with unresolved D. V was cut by 0 bases and J by 1 base, with 12 bases left in between. The CDR3 is 16 amino acids. Germline V lookup: CDR1 LNHNV, CDR2 YYDKDF (reference sequence). The CDR3 reads CATSRDFATPNTEAFF. In DNA form, the CDR3 reads TGTGCCACCAGCAGAGATTTTGCGACACCGAACACTGAAGCTTTCTTT.

This chain uses TRBV11-2 with TRBJ1-1, with 8 bases aligning to TRBD1. The junction had 11 bases not matched to a gene; V was cut back by 7 bases and J by 7 bases. The length of the CDR3 is 14 residues. Germline CDR1 and CDR2: SGHAT and FQNNGV. This CDR3 is CASTPSTGEFEAFF. For the CDR3, the DNA is TGTGCCAGCACCCCCTCGACAGGGGAGTTTGAAGCTTTCTTT.

The V gene is TRBV7-8, the J gene TRBJ1-1, with TRBD1 identical over 7 bases. V shed 1 base and J 1 base; nucleotides not matched to a gene: 6. Germline V gene sequence: CDR1 SGHVS, CDR2 FQNEAQ. This CDR3 is built from 16 residues. In DNA, the CDR3 is TGTGCCAGCAGCTTAGACTCCGGGACAGAGAACACTGAAGCTTTCTTT. Its protein product is CASSLDSGTENTEAFF.

The genes are TRBV6-2 or TRBV6-3 and TRBJ2-1; 7 nucleotides agree with TRBD2. The V and J ends lost 1 base and 7 bases, in that order; junction bases with no gene match: 4. CDR1 is MNHEY, CDR2 SVGEGT, per germline. This CDR3 has 14 amino acids. CDR3 in amino acids: CASSYWRESNEQFF. CDR3 in DNA: TGTGCCAGCAGTTACTGGCGGGAGAGTAATGAGCAGTTCTTC.

This clone was seen just once. The rearrangement uses TRBV18 and TRBJ2-2; D is tentatively TRBD1 or TRBD2 (5 bases each). Trimming took off 3 bases at V and 3 bases at J, with 8 bases between the two ends. This CDR3 region has 14 residues. Germline V gene data show CDR1 as KGHSH and CDR2 as LQKENI. CDR3 residues: CASSPGRDTGELFF. For the CDR3, the DNA is TGTGCCAGCTCACCGGGACGGGACACCGGGGAGCTGTTTTTT. Filled out from reference TRBV18 and TRBJ2-2, the complete variable domain reads NAGVMQNPRHLVRRRGQEARLRCSPMKGHSHVYWYRQLPEEGLKFMVYLQKENIIDESGMPKERFSAEFPKEGPSILRIQQVVRGDSAAYFCASSPGRDTGELFFGEGSRLTVL.

The chain uses TRBV12-3 or TRBV12-4 and TRBJ2-1; 7 nucleotides align to TRBD2. The trim removed 6 bases at V and 7 bases at J, leaving 6 bases unmatched. The CDR3 covers 13 residues. The CDR3 protein is CASRPGLPNEQFF. CDR3 nucleotides: TGTGCCAGCAGACCGGGACTACCGAATGAGCAGTTCTTC.

This chain links TRBV5-4 with TRBJ2-2; 7 bases match TRBD1. Trimming took 2 bases from V and 7 from J; bases not matched to a gene: 5. Germline loops: CDR1 SGHNT, CDR2 YYREEE (reference sequence). This CDR3 spans 14 amino acids. CDR3 sequence: CASSFKGAGGELFF. Written as DNA, the CDR3 is TGTGCCAGCAGCTTTAAGGGGGCTGGCGGGGAGCTGTTTTTT.

The chain has TRBV7-9 and TRBJ1-3, with D perhaps TRBD1 (5 bases). The germline V gene encodes CDR1 SEHNR and CDR2 FQNEAQ (reference sequence). Trimming removed 4 bases from V and 0 bases from J, with 13 bases in between. The CDR3 totals 16 residues. The CDR3 DNA sequence: TGTGCCAGCAGCTGGGGGTTGGGGAACTCTGGAAACACCATATATTTT. It translates to CASSWGLGNSGNTIYF. Filled out from reference TRBV7-9 and TRBJ1-3, the complete variable domain reads DTGVSQNPRHKITKRGQNVTFRCDPISEHNRLYWYRQTLGQGPEFLTYFQNEAQLEKSRLLSDRFSAERPKGSFSTLEIQRTEQGDSAMYLCASSWGLGNSGNTIYFGEGSWLTVV.